This record covers a single TCR beta chain. Its antigen is currently unknown. PCR employed 60 Vbeta and 13 Jbeta primers. This table comes from immunoSEQ multiplex PCR, and its TCRdb copy is limited to in-frame clones, with some not included. The sample shows about 150,000 clones, 60% to 80% of them seen only once. This specimen comes from a study of cytomegalovirus exposure and HLA in healthy donors. Study-level background: Earlier work reported 117 million unique TCR beta sequences from some 180 million T cells.

Study-level findings and limits: Later work found most CMV-associated TCR beta chains apparently HLA-restricted. Later analysis revealed greater clonal expansion in HLA-associated TCR beta chains than in equally common others.

This CDR3 is 12 amino acids long. The V gene lost 0 bases and the J gene lost 11 bases, with 11 bases spanning the gap. Germline V gene lookup returns CDR1 SGHDT and CDR2 YYEEEE. Sequences were obtained from PBMCs. The chain links TRBV5-6 to TRBJ1-1; D is possibly TRBD1 (6 bases). The TCR sequence derives from a woman in her 30s in good health and CMV-seronegative. The CDR3 loop reads CASSLGSGQAFF. The CDR3 nucleotides read TGTGCCAGCAGCTTGGGGAGCGGACAGGCTTTCTTT.